A selection of T cell receptor beta chains follows, all from one sample in a study of blood T cell repertoires in COVID-19. Method: immunoSEQ multiplex PCR; TCRdb's copy keeps in-frame clones and lacks some. The data hold about 70,000 clones, with roughly 84% observed a single time. The sequencing sample was made of peripheral blood. These receptors were obtained from a man aged 25-45 years with COVID-19, enrolled during active disease. The CDR3 runs from the conserved cysteine through the conserved F or W. The D gene is left open where the match is weak. Rows may omit the clone size; those that give it use once, few, many or a size class.

d_call	v_call	cdr3_length	clone_size	j_call	cdr3_nt	cdr3_aa
NA	TRBV9	12	once	TRBJ1-1	TGTGCCAGCAGCGTAGCTAACAGTGGGGCCCAATTT	CASSVANSGAQF
TRBD2	TRBV11-2	15	NA	TRBJ2-3	TGTGCCAGCAGCCCCCCGGGGGGGCGAACAGATACGCAGTATTTT	CASSPPGGRTDTQYF
TRBD1	TRBV30	14	once	TRBJ1-4	TGTGCCTGGAGTACCGGGACAGGCCGTGAAAAACTGTTTTTT	CAWSTGTGREKLFF
TRBD1	TRBV11-2	16	NA	TRBJ1-2	TGTGCCAGCAGCATCAGCTTGTCTCGAGGGGGCCTTGGCTACACCTTC	CASSISLSRGGLGYTF
TRBD1	TRBV18	13	NA	TRBJ1-2	TGTGCCAGCAACCCCGGACAGGACTATGGCTACACCTTC	CASNPGQDYGYTF
NA	TRBV15	14	NA	TRBJ2-5	TGTGCCACCAGCAGAGAGGGGCCAACCGAGACCCAGTACTTC	CATSREGPTETQYF
NA	TRBV5-5	15	NA	TRBJ2-3	TGTGCCAGCAGCCCGGAGGTGGGAGTGACAGATACGCAGTATTTT	CASSPEVGVTDTQYF
NA	TRBV6-5	13	NA	TRBJ1-2	TGTGCCAGTACCCGAGGGGGTCGAGATGGCTACACCTTC	CASTRGGRDGYTF
NA	TRBV11-2	19	NA	TRBJ2-1	TGTGCCAGCAGGAGCCGGGGCCGGGGGTATTTTAGCTCCTACAATGAGCAGTTCTTC	CASRSRGRGYFSSYNEQFF
TRBD2	TRBV7-9	14	once	TRBJ2-5	TGTGCCAGCAGTCCCAGCGGGAGAGGTGAGACCCAGTACTTC	CASSPSGRGETQYF
TRBD1	TRBV6-5	15	NA	TRBJ1-5	TGTGCCAGCAGCCCCACAGGGGCCAGCAATCAGCCCCAGCATTTT	CASSPTGASNQPQHF
NA	TRBV9	17	once	TRBJ1-4	TGTGCCAGCAGCCCCCACGGACAGACTGCAACTAATGAAAAACTGTTTTTT	CASSPHGQTATNEKLFF
TRBD1	TRBV29-1	14	NA	TRBJ2-3	TGCAGCGTTGCCCTAGGGACAGCCGGAGATACGCAGTATTTT	CSVALGTAGDTQYF
TRBD1	TRBV19	14	NA	TRBJ1-5	TGTGCCAGTAGTATAAGGGGACAGGGACAGCCCCAGCATTTT	CASSIRGQGQPQHF
TRBD1	TRBV4-1	15	NA	TRBJ1-5	TGCGCCAGCAGCCAAATCGGACAGGGCAATCAGCCCCAGCATTTT	CASSQIGQGNQPQHF
NA	TRBV6-2/TRBV6-3	14	once	TRBJ2-1	TGTGCCAGCAGCTATACGCCCGAGGGTGATGAGCAGTTCTTC	CASSYTPEGDEQFF
NA	TRBV5-5	14	NA	TRBJ1-6	TGTGCCAGCATCCGATGGGGGGGAAATTCACCCCTCCACTTT	CASIRWGGNSPLHF
NA	TRBV5-6	15	NA	TRBJ2-6	TGTGCCAGCAGCTTCTGGGGCGCTGGGGCCAACGTCCTGACTTTC	CASSFWGAGANVLTF
TRBD2	TRBV30	17	few	TRBJ2-7	TGTGCCTGGAGTGTACCTCCCAGACTAGCGCGTACCTACGAGCAGTACTTC	CAWSVPPRLARTYEQYF
TRBD2	TRBV2	15	NA	TRBJ2-7	TGTGCCAGCAGTGAGGGGACTAGCGGGGTCTACGAGCAGTACTTC	CASSEGTSGVYEQYF
NA	TRBV7-2	13	NA	TRBJ2-7	TGTGCCAGCAGCCCAAGCAGCGGACCAATGCAGTACTTC	CASSPSSGPMQYF
TRBD2	TRBV4-3	17	NA	TRBJ2-1	TGCGCCAGCAGCCAAGATACGAGCGGGAGGGGAAACAATGAGCAGTTCTTC	CASSQDTSGRGNNEQFF
TRBD1	TRBV4-1	15	NA	TRBJ1-1	TGCGCCAGCAGCCTTGAGGGGGCCTGGAACACTGAAGCTTTCTTT	CASSLEGAWNTEAFF
NA	TRBV12-5	12	NA	TRBJ1-6	TGTGCTAGTGGGGATACAGGGTCGACCCTCCACTTT	CASGDTGSTLHF
NA	TRBV9	14	NA	TRBJ1-2	TGTGCCAGCAGCCCCCAAGGGGGGGACCGAGGCTACACCTTC	CASSPQGGDRGYTF
TRBD2	TRBV29-1	13	NA	TRBJ2-7	TGCAGCGTTGGCAGAGGACTAGTCCACGAGCAGTACTTC	CSVGRGLVHEQYF
NA	TRBV11-2	18	NA	TRBJ2-3	TGTGCCAGCAGCTTAGTAACCGGGAGTGCCTCTAGCACAGATACGCAGTATTTT	CASSLVTGSASSTDTQYF
TRBD2	TRBV15	17	NA	TRBJ2-3	TGTGCCACCAGCAGAGATTACAGCGGGGGGAGCACAGATACGCAGTATTTT	CATSRDYSGGSTDTQYF
NA	TRBV29-1	15	once	TRBJ2-2	TGCAGCGCCGGGATCATCAGCGCCAACACCGGGGAGCTGTTTTTT	CSAGIISANTGELFF
TRBD1	TRBV7-9	15	NA	TRBJ2-5	TGTGCCAGCAGCTGGGACAGGGGGCGATGGGAGACCCAGTACTTC	CASSWDRGRWETQYF
TRBD1	TRBV2	13	NA	TRBJ1-1	TGTGCCAGCAGGGGACAGCCGAACACTGAAGCTTTCTTT	CASRGQPNTEAFF
NA	TRBV18	15	NA	TRBJ1-2	TGTGCCAGCTCACCAGGTCCCAGGGTGAACTATGGCTACACCTTC	CASSPGPRVNYGYTF
NA	TRBV27	13	few	TRBJ1-2	TGTGCCAGCAGTTTAAGCGGGGACTATGGCTACACCTTC	CASSLSGDYGYTF
TRBD2	TRBV24-1	15	NA	TRBJ2-3	TGTGCCACCAGTGTACGAGGACTAGCAGGGGATACGCAGTATTTT	CATSVRGLAGDTQYF
NA	TRBV9	13	once	TRBJ2-7	TGTGCCAGCAGCGTAGATGATGCGCGGGAGCAGTACTTC	CASSVDDAREQYF
NA	TRBV3-1/TRBV3-2	14	NA	TRBJ2-2	TGTGCCAGCAGCCTTGCAGGGAACACCGGGGAGCTGTTTTTT	CASSLAGNTGELFF
NA	TRBV30	14	NA	TRBJ1-5	TGTGCCTGGAGTAGTAGCAATAGCAATCAGCCCCAGCATTTT	CAWSSSNSNQPQHF
NA	TRBV2	16	NA	TRBJ1-3	TGTGCCAGCAGTGAAACTAGCAGGGCCTCTGGAAACACCATATATTTT	CASSETSRASGNTIYF
TRBD2	TRBV7-2	18	NA	TRBJ2-3	TGTGCCAGCAAACCCTGGGCGGTGGGGCTAGCGGAACTAGATACGCAGTATTTT	CASKPWAVGLAELDTQYF
TRBD2	TRBV18	16	NA	TRBJ2-3	TGTGCCAGCTCACCACCCTCCGGGAGGGCGGGAGATACGCAGTATTTT	CASSPPSGRAGDTQYF
TRBD1	TRBV5-4	14	NA	TRBJ2-5	TGTGCCAGCAGCTCCCTGGACAGGGAAGAGACCCAGTACTTC	CASSSLDREETQYF
TRBD1	TRBV10-3	15	NA	TRBJ2-4	TGTGCCACTGCCGAGACAGGGTCCAATAAGGCCATTCAGTACTTC	CATAETGSNKAIQYF
NA	TRBV11-2	14	NA	TRBJ1-4	TGTGCCAGCAGCCCCCGGACAGTTAATGAAAAACTGTTTTTT	CASSPRTVNEKLFF
NA	TRBV12-3/TRBV12-4	12	NA	TRBJ1-5	TGTGCCAGCAGCAACGACTATCAGCCCCAGCATTTT	CASSNDYQPQHF
TRBD1	TRBV7-8	15	NA	TRBJ2-7	TGTGCCAGCAACCTAGCCGGACAGGGGCGATACGAGCAGTACTTC	CASNLAGQGRYEQYF
TRBD1	TRBV28	14	few	TRBJ2-7	TGTGCCAGCAGACCCGGGACAGACTACTACGAGCAGTACTTC	CASRPGTDYYEQYF
TRBD2	TRBV6-5	15	NA	TRBJ2-3	TGTGCCGGCGGGACTAGCGGGAGGGCCGCAGATACGCAGTATTTT	CAGGTSGRAADTQYF
NA	TRBV23-1	16	few	TRBJ1-1	TGCGCCAGCAGTCAATCGAGGACAGAGAAGAACACTGAAGCTTTCTTT	CASSQSRTEKNTEAFF
NA	TRBV20-1	11	NA	TRBJ1-1	TGCAGTGCTAGAGGGCCCCCTGAAGCTTTCTTT	CSARGPPEAFF
NA	TRBV5-4	18	NA	TRBJ2-4	TGTGCCAGCAGCTTTCGTCCTACGCCACTGTGGAGGGGAAACATTCAGTACTTC	CASSFRPTPLWRGNIQYF
TRBD1	TRBV2	15	once	TRBJ2-7	TGTGCCAGCAGCGTAGAGGACAGGGTGGTTAACGAGCAGTACTTC	CASSVEDRVVNEQYF
TRBD2	TRBV7-6	15	few	TRBJ2-3	TGTGCCAGCAGCTTAGGGCGGGAGGCCACAGATACGCAGTATTTT	CASSLGREATDTQYF
NA	TRBV6-5	15	NA	TRBJ1-1	TGTGCCAGCAGTTACGGGCGAGGGGGGAACACTGAAGCTTTCTTT	CASSYGRGGNTEAFF